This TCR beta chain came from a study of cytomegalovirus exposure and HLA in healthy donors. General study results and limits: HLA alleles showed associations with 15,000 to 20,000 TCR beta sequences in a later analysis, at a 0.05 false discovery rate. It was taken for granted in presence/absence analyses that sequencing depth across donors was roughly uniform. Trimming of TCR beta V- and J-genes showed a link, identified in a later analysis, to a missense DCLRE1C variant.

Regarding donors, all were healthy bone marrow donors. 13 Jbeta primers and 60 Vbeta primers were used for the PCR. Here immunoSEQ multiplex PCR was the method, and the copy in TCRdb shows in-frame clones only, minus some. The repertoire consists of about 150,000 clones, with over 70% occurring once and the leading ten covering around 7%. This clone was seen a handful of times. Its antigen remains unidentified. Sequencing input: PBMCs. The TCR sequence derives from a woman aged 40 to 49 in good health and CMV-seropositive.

CDR3 sequence reads: CASGPGLGSNEQFF. CDR3 nucleotides: TGTGCCAGCGGGCCGGGACTGGGGTCCAATGAGCAGTTCTTC. This chain connects TRBV7-2 to TRBJ2-1; TRBD2 is a possible D gene (6 bases). V was clipped by 8 bases and J by 6 bases, with 17 bases between them. Germline lookup yields CDR1 SGHTA and CDR2 FQGNSA. The CDR3 covers 14 residues.